The 12 T cell receptor beta chains below all came from one sample that was sequenced in a study of tumor and adjacent non-tumor tissue in lung cancer. RNA was extracted from bulk tissue without any cell sorting. Distant lung tissue was collected more than 3 cm away from the tumor edge. The library came from three nested PCR rounds adapted from ARM-PCR protocols. MiXCR was run by TCRdb on the multiplex PCR reads, yielding one entry per CDR3 protein. The sample holds more than 35,000 distinct CDR3 sequences, roughly 60% seen once. Sequencing used distant non-tumor lung tissue. The receptors stem from a woman aged 40 to 50 with non-small cell lung cancer.

For this clonotype: No conserved phenylalanine or tryptophan is present at the end of the CDR3, so a read error is the likely explanation. V and J are TRBV14 and TRBJ1-6, with 10 positions matching TRBD1. The junction had 5 bases not matched to a gene; V was cut back by 3 bases and J by 9 bases. CDR1 and CDR2 (germline): SGHDN, FVKESK. There are 15 residues in the CDR3. CDR3 nucleotides: TGTGCCAGCAGCCAGGGGACAGGGGTTATTTCACCCCTCCACTCT. Residues: CASSQGTGVISPLHS.

This chain joins TRBV7-9 and TRBJ1-6; D gene uncertain. Trimming shortened V by 8 bases and J by 10 bases, and 21 bases separated the two germline ends. The CDR3 covers 15 residues. Germline CDR1 and CDR2: SEHNR and FQNEAQ (reference sequence). The DNA for the CDR3 is TGTGCCAGCTCAAATACGGGGAGGGCACGGTCACCCCTCCACTTT. Amino acid sequence: CASSNTGRARSPLHF.

As concerns this clonotype: One junction end does not reproduce the germline sequence, and a read error may be involved. The CDR3 here is CGSSSAGANNEQFF. The CDR3 DNA sequence: TGTGGCAGCAGCTCAGCGGGAGCAAATAATGAGCAGTTCTTC. The chain has TRBV11-2 and TRBJ2-1; 8 bases match TRBD2. Germline values: CDR1 SGHAT, CDR2 FQNNGV. The CDR3 has 14 amino acids.

This clonotype has at least ten counts. V gene TRBV20-1 combines with J gene TRBJ2-7; 10 bases line up with TRBD2. CDR3 size: 15 residues. V lost 3 bases and J lost 2; bases outside the gene matches: 7. Germline V gene sequence: CDR1 DFQATT, CDR2 SNEGSKA (reference sequence). The CDR3 reads CSASPLAGEAYEQYF. The CDR3 DNA sequence: TGCAGTGCTAGTCCCCTAGCGGGGGAGGCCTACGAGCAGTACTTC.

In its sample, this clonotype was seen once. Because the CDR3's place on the DNA is in doubt, the DNA is left out and the CDR3 is given as listed by TCRdb. Here the CDR3 reads CSVGWGAGELLF. The chain joins TRBV29-1 to TRBJ2-2; the DNA was not compared with TRBD1, the D call given in the table. Looked up from germline, CDR1 is SQVTM and CDR2 is ANQGSEA. Counting both end residues, the CDR3 totals 12 amino acids.

This clonotype showed up many times. The chain joins TRBV7-9 to TRBJ2-7; 8 bases map to TRBD1. Per the germline V gene, CDR1 is SEHNR and CDR2 is FQNEAQ (reference sequence). The CDR3 loop spans 15 amino acids. J was trimmed by 6 bases and V by 6 bases; bases with no gene match: 13. CDR3 loop: CASSSGQGDLGEQYF. Here the CDR3 DNA reads TGTGCCAGCAGTTCCGGACAGGGAGATTTAGGCGAGCAGTACTTC.

Comments on this clonotype: The CDR3 end shows no conserved phenylalanine or tryptophan, and so a read error is likely. This chain uses TRBV5-1 with TRBJ2-1; weak D call: TRBD2 (5 bases). The germline V and J ends were trimmed by 0 bases and 4 bases, with 11 bases remaining between them. CDR3 length: 15 amino acids. Germline loops: CDR1 SGHRS, CDR2 YFSETQ. The CDR3 nucleotides are TGCGCCAGCAGCTTGGTTGAGGGAACATACAATGAGCAGTTCTTA. It codes for CASSLVEGTYNEQFL.

The chain couples TRBV24-1 to TRBJ2-3; D gene ambiguous. The germline CDR1 and CDR2 sequences are KGHDR and SFDVKD. The CDR3 has 13 amino acids. V was trimmed by 2 bases and J by 12 bases, leaving 14 bases between them. The CDR3 spells CATSDSTTDKQYF. For the CDR3, the DNA is TGTGCCACCAGTGATTCGACAACAGATAAACAGTATTTT.

This clonotype was found many times. The gene calls are TRBV20-1 and TRBJ2-7, with D possibly TRBD1 on 5 matching bases. The V end lost 6 bases, the J end lost 3 bases, and 12 bases lay between the germline ends. The CDR3 length is 12 residues. Germline CDR1 reads DFQATT; CDR2 reads SNEGSKA (reference sequence). Here the CDR3 DNA reads TGCAGTGCCCTCGGACAAAGCTACGAGCAGTACTTC. Translation: CSALGQSYEQYF.

Remarks on this clonotype: A much bigger clone sits one base away, suggesting this may be a read error. This chain connects TRBV20-1 to TRBJ2-7, with 10 positions matching TRBD1. The CDR3 length is 15 residues. Germline values: CDR1 DFQATT, CDR2 SNEGSKA (reference sequence). CDR3 nucleotide sequence: TGCAGCCTATCCGGTATGGGGACAGGGGTCTACGAGCAGTACTTC. Its protein is CSLSGMGTGVYEQYF.

Remarks on this clonotype: A read error may explain this, as a much larger clone is one base away. The V call is TRBV10-3, the J call TRBJ1-3; 8 bases are a match to TRBD1. The CDR3 sequence is 14 residues long. From germline, CDR1 is ENHRY and CDR2 SYGVKD. CDR3 residues: CVISAGGEGNTIYF. The CDR3 nucleotides are TGTGTCATCAGCGCAGGGGGCGAGGGAAACACCATATATTTT.

This clonotype has only a few counts. The junction shows a germline mismatch at one end, possibly a read error. The chain uses TRBV11-3 and TRBJ2-1, with D uncertain. This CDR3 spans 14 amino acids. Germline CDR1 SGHNT, CDR2 YENEEA. CDR3 amino acids: CASSLGVSNNEQSF. As DNA, the CDR3 is TGTGCCAGCAGCTTAGGCGTCTCGAACAATGAGCAGTCCTTC. Drawing the rest from reference TRBV11-3 and TRBJ2-1, the complete variable domain is EAGVVQSPRYKIIEKKQPVAFWCNPISGHNTLYWYLQNLGQGPELLIRYENEEAVDDSQLPKDRFSAERLKGVDSTLKIQPAELGDSAVYLCASSLGVSNNEQSFGPGTRLTVL.